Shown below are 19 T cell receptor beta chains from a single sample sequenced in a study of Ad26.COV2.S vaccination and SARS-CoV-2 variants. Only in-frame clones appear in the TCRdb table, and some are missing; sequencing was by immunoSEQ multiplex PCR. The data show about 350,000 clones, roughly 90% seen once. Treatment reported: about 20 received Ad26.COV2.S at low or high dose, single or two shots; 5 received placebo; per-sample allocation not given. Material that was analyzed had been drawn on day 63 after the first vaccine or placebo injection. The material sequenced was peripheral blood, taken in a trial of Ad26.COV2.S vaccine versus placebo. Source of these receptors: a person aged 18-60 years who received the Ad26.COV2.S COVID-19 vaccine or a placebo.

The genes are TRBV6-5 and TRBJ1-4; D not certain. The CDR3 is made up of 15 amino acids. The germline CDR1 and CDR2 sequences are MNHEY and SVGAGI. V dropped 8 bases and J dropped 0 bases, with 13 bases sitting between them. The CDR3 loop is CASAVDLATNEKLFF. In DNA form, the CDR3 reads TGTGCCAGCGCGGTTGACCTAGCAACTAATGAAAAACTGTTTTTT.

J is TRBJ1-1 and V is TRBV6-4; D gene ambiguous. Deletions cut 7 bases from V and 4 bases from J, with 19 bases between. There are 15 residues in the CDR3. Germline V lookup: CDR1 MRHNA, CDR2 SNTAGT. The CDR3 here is CASNAPLMYATEAFF. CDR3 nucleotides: TGTGCCAGCAATGCCCCCCTCATGTACGCCACTGAAGCTTTCTTT.

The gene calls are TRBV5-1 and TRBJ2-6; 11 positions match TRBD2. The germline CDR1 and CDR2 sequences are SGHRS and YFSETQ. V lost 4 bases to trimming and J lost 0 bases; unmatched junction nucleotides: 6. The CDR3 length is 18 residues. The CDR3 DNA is TGCGCCAGCAGCCTACTAGCGGGAGCGCTCTCTGGGGCCAACGTCCTGACTTTC. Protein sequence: CASSLLAGALSGANVLTF.

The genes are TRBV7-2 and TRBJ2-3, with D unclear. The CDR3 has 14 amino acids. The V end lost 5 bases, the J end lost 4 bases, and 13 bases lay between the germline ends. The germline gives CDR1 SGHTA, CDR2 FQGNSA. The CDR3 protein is CASSDDGVSDTQYF. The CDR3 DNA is TGTGCCAGCAGCGATGATGGGGTCTCAGATACGCAGTATTTT.

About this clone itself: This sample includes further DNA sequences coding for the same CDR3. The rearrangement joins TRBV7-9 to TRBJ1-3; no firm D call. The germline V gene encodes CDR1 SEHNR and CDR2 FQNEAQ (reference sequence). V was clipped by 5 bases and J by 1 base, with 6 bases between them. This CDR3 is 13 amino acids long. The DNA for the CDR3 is TGTGCCAGCAGCCTATCATCTGGAAACACCATATATTTT. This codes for CASSLSSGNTIYF. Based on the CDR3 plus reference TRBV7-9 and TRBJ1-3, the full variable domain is DTGVSQNPRHKITKRGQNVTFRCDPISEHNRLYWYRQTLGQGPEFLTYFQNEAQLEKSRLLSDRFSAERPKGSFSTLEIQRTEQGDSAMYLCASSLSSGNTIYFGEGSWLTVV.

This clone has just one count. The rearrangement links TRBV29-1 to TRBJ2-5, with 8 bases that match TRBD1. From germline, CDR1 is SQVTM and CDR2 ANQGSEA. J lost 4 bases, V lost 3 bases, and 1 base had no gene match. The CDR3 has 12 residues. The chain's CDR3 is CSVDRGPETQYF. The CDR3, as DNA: TGCAGCGTTGACAGGGGGCCAGAGACCCAGTACTTC. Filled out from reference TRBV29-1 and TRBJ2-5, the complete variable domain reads SAVISQKPSRDICQRGTSLTIQCQVDSQVTMMFWYRQQPGQSLTLIATANQGSEATYESGFVIDKFPISRPNLTFSTLTVSNMSPEDSSIYLCSVDRGPETQYFGPGTRLLVL.

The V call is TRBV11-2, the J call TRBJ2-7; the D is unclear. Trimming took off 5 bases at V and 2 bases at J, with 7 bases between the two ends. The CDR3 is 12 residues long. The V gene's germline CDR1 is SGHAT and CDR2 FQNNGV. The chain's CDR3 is CASSPQTYEQYF. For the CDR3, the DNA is TGTGCCAGCAGCCCTCAGACCTACGAGCAGTACTTC. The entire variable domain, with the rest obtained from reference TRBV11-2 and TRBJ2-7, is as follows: EAGVAQSPRYKIIEKRQSVAFWCNPISGHATLYWYQQILGQGPKLLIQFQNNGVVDDSQLPKDRFSAERLKGVDSTLKIQPAKLEDSAVYLCASSPQTYEQYFGPGTRLTVT.

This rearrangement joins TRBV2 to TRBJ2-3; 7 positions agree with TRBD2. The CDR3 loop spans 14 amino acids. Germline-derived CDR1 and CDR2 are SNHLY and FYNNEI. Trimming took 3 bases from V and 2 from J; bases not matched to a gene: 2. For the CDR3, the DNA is TGTGCCAGCAGTGAGGGAGGGTACACAGATACGCAGTATTTT. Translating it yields CASSEGGYTDTQYF.

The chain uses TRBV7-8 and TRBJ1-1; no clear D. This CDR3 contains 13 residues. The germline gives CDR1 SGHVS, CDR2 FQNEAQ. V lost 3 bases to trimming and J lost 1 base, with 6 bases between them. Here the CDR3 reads CASSFYRNTEAFF. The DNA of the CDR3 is TGTGCCAGCAGCTTTTACAGGAACACTGAAGCTTTCTTT. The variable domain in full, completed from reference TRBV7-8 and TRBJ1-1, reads GAGVSQSPRYKVAKRGQDVALRCDPISGHVSLFWYQQALGQGPEFLTYFQNEAQLDKSGLPSDRFFAERPEGSVSTLKIQRTQQEDSAVYLCASSFYRNTEAFFGQGTRLTVV.

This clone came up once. CDR3 coding DNA: TGTGCCACCAGCGCCGACTCTGGGGCCAACGTCCTGACTTTC. Encoded protein: CATSADSGANVLTF. This chain joins TRBV15 and TRBJ2-6; no clear D. CDR1 is LNHNV and CDR2 is YYDKDF in the germline V gene (reference sequence). V was clipped by 5 bases and J by 0 bases, with 5 bases between them. The CDR3 consists of 14 residues.

CDR3 sequence: CASSLTLQETQYF. Here the CDR3 DNA reads TGTGCCAGCAGTTTAACCCTACAAGAGACCCAGTACTTC. This chain links TRBV27 with TRBJ2-5; D uncertain. The germline V gene encodes CDR1 MNHEY and CDR2 SMNVEV (reference sequence). The CDR3 has 13 amino acids. V dropped 2 bases and J dropped 2 bases, with 6 bases sitting between them.

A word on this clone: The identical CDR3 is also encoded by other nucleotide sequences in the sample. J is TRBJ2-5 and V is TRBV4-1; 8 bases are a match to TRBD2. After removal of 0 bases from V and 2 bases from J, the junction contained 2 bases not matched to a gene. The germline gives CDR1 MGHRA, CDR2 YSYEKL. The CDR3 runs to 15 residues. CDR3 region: CASSQDRGGQETQYF. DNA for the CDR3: TGCGCCAGCAGCCAAGATCGCGGGGGGCAAGAGACCCAGTACTTC.

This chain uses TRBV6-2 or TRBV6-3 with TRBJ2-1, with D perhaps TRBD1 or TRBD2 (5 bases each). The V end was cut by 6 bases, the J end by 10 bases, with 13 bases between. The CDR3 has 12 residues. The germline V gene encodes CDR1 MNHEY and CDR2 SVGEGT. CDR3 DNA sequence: TGTGCCAGCAGCCTAGACAGACTAGAGCAGTTCTTC. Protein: CASSLDRLEQFF.

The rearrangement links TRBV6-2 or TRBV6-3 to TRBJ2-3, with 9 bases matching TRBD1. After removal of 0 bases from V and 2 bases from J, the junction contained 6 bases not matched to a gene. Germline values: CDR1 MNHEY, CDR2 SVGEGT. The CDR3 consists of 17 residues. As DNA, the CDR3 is TGTGCCAGCAGTTACTCGCGGACAGGGGCCTTCACAGATACGCAGTATTTT. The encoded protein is CASSYSRTGAFTDTQYF.

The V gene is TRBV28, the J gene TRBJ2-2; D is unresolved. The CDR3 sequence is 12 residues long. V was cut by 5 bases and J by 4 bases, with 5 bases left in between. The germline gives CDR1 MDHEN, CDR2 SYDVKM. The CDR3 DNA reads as TGTGCCAGCAGTCCCCGCACCGGGGAGCTGTTTTTT. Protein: CASSPRTGELFF.

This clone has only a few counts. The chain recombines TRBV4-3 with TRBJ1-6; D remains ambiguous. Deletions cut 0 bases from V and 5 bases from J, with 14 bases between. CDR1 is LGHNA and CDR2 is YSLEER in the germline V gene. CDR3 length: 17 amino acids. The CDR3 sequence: CASSQDRAATNNSPLHF. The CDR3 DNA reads TGCGCCAGCAGCCAAGATAGGGCAGCAACGAATAATTCACCCCTCCACTTT.

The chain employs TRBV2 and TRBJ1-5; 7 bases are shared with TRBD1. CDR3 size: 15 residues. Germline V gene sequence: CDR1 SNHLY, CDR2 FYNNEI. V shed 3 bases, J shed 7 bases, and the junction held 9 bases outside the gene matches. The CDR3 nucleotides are TGTGCCAGCAGTGATTTAAGATTAGGGGGCCAGCCCCAGCATTTT. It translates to CASSDLRLGGQPQHF.

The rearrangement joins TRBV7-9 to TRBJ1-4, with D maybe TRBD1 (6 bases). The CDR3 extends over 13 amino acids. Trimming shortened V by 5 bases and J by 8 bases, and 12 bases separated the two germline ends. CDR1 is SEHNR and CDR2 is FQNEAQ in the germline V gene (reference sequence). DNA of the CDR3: TGTGCCAGCAGCCCTGGACAGCGCGAAAAACTGTTTTTT. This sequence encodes CASSPGQREKLFF. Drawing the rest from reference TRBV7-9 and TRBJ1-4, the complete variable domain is DTGVSQNPRHKITKRGQNVTFRCDPISEHNRLYWYRQTLGQGPEFLTYFQNEAQLEKSRLLSDRFSAERPKGSFSTLEIQRTEQGDSAMYLCASSPGQREKLFFGSGTQLSVL.

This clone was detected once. The CDR3 coding sequence is TGTGCCAGTAGCAGGCTAGAGAATTCACCCCTCCACTTT. It translates to CASSRLENSPLHF. The chain couples TRBV19 to TRBJ1-6; D unresolved. Germline values: CDR1 LNHDA, CDR2 SQIVND (reference sequence). V was shortened by 6 bases and J by 7 bases, with 10 bases between the two germline ends. The CDR3 contains 13 residues.